A single sample gave rise to the 21 T cell receptor beta chains below, sequenced in a study of molecular identifiers for immune sequencing clone quantification. TCRdb itself ran the PCR reads through MiXCR, one entry per CDR3 protein. This table has under 650,000 distinct CDR3 sequences, about 20% appearing once. Sequencing used naive CD8+ T cells from blood, with Jurkat cell RNA spiked in. Subset indicated: FACS-sorted CD8+CD4-CCR7+CD45RA+ naive T cells. Receptors originate from a human donor in good health. Some libraries in this study had Jurkat cell RNA spiked in.

Turning to this clonotype: A clone one base away is much larger, so this may be a read error. This chain uses TRBV13 with TRBJ2-7, with D unclear. The germline gives CDR1 PRHDT, CDR2 FYEKMQ (reference sequence). Trimming removed 5 bases from V and 2 bases from J, with 13 bases in between. The CDR3 spans 14 residues. CDR3 sequence: CASSPVASPYEQYF. DNA for the CDR3: TGTGCCAGCAGCCCAGTTGCTTCTCCCTACGAGCAGTACTTC.

Ten or more counts support this clonotype. The gene calls are TRBV9 and TRBJ1-3; unclear D gene. V was pared by 4 bases and J by 0 bases, with 8 bases between. Germline V gives CDR1 SGDLS, CDR2 YYNGEE. The CDR3 consists of 14 residues. CDR3 amino acids: CASSLTDSGNTIYF. As DNA, the CDR3 is TGTGCCAGCAGCCTAACAGACTCTGGAAACACCATATATTTT.

The chain uses TRBV11-2 and TRBJ1-6; no clear D gene. There are 17 residues in the CDR3. V was pared by 2 bases and J by 0 bases, with 11 bases between. CDR1 SGHAT and CDR2 FQNNGV come from the germline V gene. The CDR3 here is CASSLRDGSSYNSPLHF. The CDR3 bases are TGTGCCAGCAGCTTACGTGACGGGAGCTCCTATAATTCACCCCTCCACTTT. The full variable domain, completed using reference TRBV11-2 and TRBJ1-6, is EAGVAQSPRYKIIEKRQSVAFWCNPISGHATLYWYQQILGQGPKLLIQFQNNGVVDDSQLPKDRFSAERLKGVDSTLKIQPAKLEDSAVYLCASSLRDGSSYNSPLHFGNGTRLTVT.

With regard to this clonotype: Being one base from a much bigger clone, this may be a read error. The V gene is TRBV29-1, the J gene TRBJ2-7, with 9 positions matching TRBD1. Germline V gene lookup returns CDR1 SQVTM and CDR2 ANQGSEA. J was trimmed by 6 bases and V by 6 bases; bases with no gene match: 9. This CDR3 region has 13 residues. The CDR3 here is CSVLDRGNCEQYF. The DNA for the CDR3 is TGCAGCGTGCTGGACAGGGGAAACTGCGAGCAGTACTTC.

This clonotype came up many times. J is TRBJ1-5 and V is TRBV7-9, with 7 nucleotides matching TRBD1. The CDR3 is made up of 14 amino acids. Trimming cost V 5 bases and J 5 bases; bases outside gene matches: 6. Germline lookup yields CDR1 SEHNR and CDR2 FQNEAQ (reference sequence). CDR3 in amino acids: CASSPSGGYQPQHF. In DNA form, the CDR3 reads TGTGCCAGCAGCCCTTCAGGGGGTTATCAGCCCCAGCATTTT.

This clonotype turned up a few times. The gene calls are TRBV13 and TRBJ2-1; D not certain. Germline V gene sequence: CDR1 PRHDT, CDR2 FYEKMQ (reference sequence). Trimming took 6 bases from V and 2 from J, leaving 5 bases between them. The CDR3 is 12 amino acids. The CDR3 bases are TGTGCCAGCAGAGTACCCTACAATGAGCAGTTCTTC. This translates into CASRVPYNEQFF.

The chain carries TRBV19 and TRBJ1-2; TRBD1 is a possible D gene (5 bases). V was clipped by 5 bases and J by 0 bases, with 10 bases between them. This CDR3 is 14 amino acids long. Germline V gene lookup returns CDR1 LNHDA and CDR2 SQIVND (reference sequence). The CDR3 bases are TGTGCCAGTAGTCCGGGGGACCCTAACTATGGCTACACCTTC. This translates into CASSPGDPNYGYTF. The full variable domain, completed using reference TRBV19 and TRBJ1-2, is DGGITQSPKYLFRKEGQNVTLSCEQNLNHDAMYWYRQDPGQGLRLIYYSQIVNDFQKGDIAEGYSVSREKKESFPLTVTSAQKNPTAFYLCASSPGDPNYGYTFGSGTRLTVV.

This clonotype was detected ten times or more. The chain links TRBV19 to TRBJ2-7; 7 bases are shared with TRBD2. The V segment lost 5 bases and the J segment 2 bases; nucleotides outside the gene matches: 9. Looked up from germline, CDR1 is LNHDA and CDR2 is SQIVND (reference sequence). This CDR3 contains 15 residues. CDR3 DNA: TGTGCCAGTAGTTTCCGGCGGGAGTCTACCTACGAGCAGTACTTC. Translating gives CASSFRRESTYEQYF.

At least ten counts were recorded for this clonotype. V usage is TRBV19 and J usage is TRBJ2-1; D gene ambiguous. Germline V gives CDR1 LNHDA, CDR2 SQIVND (reference sequence). V was cut by 2 bases and J by 7 bases, with 12 bases left in between. CDR3 size: 14 residues. CDR3 sequence reads: CASSILLSTNEQFF. CDR3 in DNA: TGTGCCAGTAGTATACTCCTATCGACGAATGAGCAGTTCTTC.

In this sample, this clonotype turned up many times. V is TRBV6-2 or TRBV6-3 and J is TRBJ2-2; D gene uncertain. This CDR3 spans 16 amino acids. The V gene lost 1 base and the J gene lost 7 bases, with 16 bases spanning the gap. CDR1 is MNHEY, CDR2 SVGEGT, per germline. As DNA, the CDR3 is TGTGCCAGCAGTTACTATGGCACAGCCGCTGACGGGGAGCTGTTTTTT. Its translation: CASSYYGTAADGELFF.

This clonotype was counted ten times or more. The rearrangement links TRBV6-5 to TRBJ2-1; D perhaps matches TRBD2 (6 bases). The V gene's germline CDR1 is MNHEY and CDR2 SVGAGI. V shed 2 bases and J shed 11 bases, with 13 bases lying between them. The CDR3 is made up of 13 amino acids. Here the CDR3 reads CASSYRVADKQFF. The CDR3 coding sequence is TGTGCCAGCAGTTACCGGGTAGCGGATAAGCAGTTCTTC.

This clonotype was seen ten or more times. The gene calls are TRBV11-2 and TRBJ1-1; D is possibly TRBD1 (6 bases). The CDR3 sequence is 15 residues long. V lost 2 bases, J lost 3 bases, and 13 bases lay in between. Germline assignment: CDR1 SGHAT and CDR2 FQNNGV. The CDR3: CASSLLRDKHTEAFF. CDR3 DNA: TGTGCCAGCAGCTTATTAAGGGACAAACACACTGAAGCTTTCTTT.

This clonotype was counted a few times. CDR3 in DNA: TGCGCCAGCAGCCAAGGGACAGGGGGGATGATATTCGCCACCTTCGAATATGGCTACACCTTC. It encodes CASSQGTGGMIFATFEYGYTF. The chain carries TRBV4-1 and TRBJ1-2; the match to TRBD1 covers 10 bases. This CDR3 comprises 21 residues. Germline CDR1 MGHRA, CDR2 YSYEKL. The V and J ends lost 1 base and 5 bases, in that order; junction bases with no gene match: 22.

The table lists this clonotype with many counts. This chain joins TRBV20-1 and TRBJ1-2; possibly TRBD1 for D (6 bases). This CDR3 region has 15 residues. The ends were cut back, 0 bases at V and 2 bases at J, with 13 bases in the middle. Germline V gene sequence: CDR1 DFQATT, CDR2 SNEGSKA (reference sequence). DNA of the CDR3: TGCAGTGCTAGAGATCATACAGGGAAGAACTATGGCTACACCTTC. Translating it yields CSARDHTGKNYGYTF.

This clonotype was picked up many times. The CDR3 spells CSAIGNNQPQHF. DNA for the CDR3: TGCAGTGCTATAGGGAACAATCAGCCCCAGCATTTT. The chain employs TRBV20-1 and TRBJ1-5; D call uncertain. V lost 4 bases and J 3 bases, leaving 7 bases between the germline ends. The CDR3 consists of 12 residues. The germline V gene encodes CDR1 DFQATT and CDR2 SNEGSKA (reference sequence).

About this clonotype itself: This may be a read error, as it is one base from a much larger clone. The rearrangement joins TRBV2 to TRBJ2-2; 10 bases are a match to TRBD1. The J segment lost 4 bases and the V segment lost 4 bases, leaving 12 bases of the junction unmatched. CDR3 length: 18 residues. Germline values: CDR1 SNHLY, CDR2 FYNNEI. The CDR3 DNA reads as TGTGCCAGCAGTGGAGATCGCGACAGGGGGCGTAGCACCGGGGAGCTGTTTTTT. Amino acids: CASSGDRDRGRSTGELFF.

This clonotype has a count of ten or more. V gene TRBV7-9 combines with J gene TRBJ2-2, with 12 bases aligning to TRBD2. CDR1 is SEHNR and CDR2 is FQNEAQ in the germline V gene (reference sequence). The CDR3 runs to 14 residues. With 4 bases clipped from V and 7 bases from J, the junction kept 1 base outside the gene matches. CDR3: CASSWTSGNGELFF. As DNA, the CDR3 is TGTGCCAGCAGCTGGACTAGCGGGAACGGGGAGCTGTTTTTT.

This chain uses TRBV18 with TRBJ1-4, with 7 bases that match TRBD1. CDR3 size: 16 residues. Germline CDR1 is KGHSH and CDR2 is LQKENI. Trimming cost V 2 bases and J 5 bases; bases outside gene matches: 8. CDR3 in DNA: TGTGCCAGCTCACCAGGGCTGGGACAGATGAATGAAAAACTGTTTTTT. Protein: CASSPGLGQMNEKLFF. Drawing the rest from reference TRBV18 and TRBJ1-4, the complete variable domain is NAGVMQNPRHLVRRRGQEARLRCSPMKGHSHVYWYRQLPEEGLKFMVYLQKENIIDESGMPKERFSAEFPKEGPSILRIQQVVRGDSAAYFCASSPGLGQMNEKLFFGSGTQLSVL.

The chain has TRBV6-6 and TRBJ2-2, with 9 bases aligning to TRBD1. V shed 6 bases and J 3 bases; nucleotides not matched to a gene: 8. Germline V gives CDR1 MNHNY, CDR2 SVGAGI (reference sequence). The CDR3 covers 16 residues. CDR3 amino acids: CASRTIQGADTGELFF. The CDR3 bases are TGTGCCAGCAGAACGATACAGGGGGCGGACACCGGGGAGCTGTTTTTT.

A note on this clonotype: A much bigger clone sits one base away, suggesting this may be a read error. This chain connects TRBV7-9 to TRBJ2-7; D might be TRBD1 (6 bases). V lost 7 bases and J 1 base, leaving 17 bases between the germline ends. Germline V lookup: CDR1 SEHNR, CDR2 FQNEAQ (reference sequence). The CDR3 spans 15 residues. In DNA, the CDR3 is TGTGCCAGCACCATCGTCGACAGGTCGTCCTACGAGCAGTACTTC. Amino acids: CASTIVDRSSYEQYF.

This clonotype occurred many times. This chain links TRBV7-9 with TRBJ2-3; 10 bases map to TRBD1. The ends lost 3 bases at V and 3 bases at J; junction bases unmatched: 9. Germline loops: CDR1 SEHNR, CDR2 FQNEAQ (reference sequence). This CDR3 is 17 amino acids long. Here the CDR3 DNA reads TGTGCCAGCAGCTTCCTGACCGGGACAGGGGTGACAGATACGCAGTATTTT. Protein sequence: CASSFLTGTGVTDTQYF.